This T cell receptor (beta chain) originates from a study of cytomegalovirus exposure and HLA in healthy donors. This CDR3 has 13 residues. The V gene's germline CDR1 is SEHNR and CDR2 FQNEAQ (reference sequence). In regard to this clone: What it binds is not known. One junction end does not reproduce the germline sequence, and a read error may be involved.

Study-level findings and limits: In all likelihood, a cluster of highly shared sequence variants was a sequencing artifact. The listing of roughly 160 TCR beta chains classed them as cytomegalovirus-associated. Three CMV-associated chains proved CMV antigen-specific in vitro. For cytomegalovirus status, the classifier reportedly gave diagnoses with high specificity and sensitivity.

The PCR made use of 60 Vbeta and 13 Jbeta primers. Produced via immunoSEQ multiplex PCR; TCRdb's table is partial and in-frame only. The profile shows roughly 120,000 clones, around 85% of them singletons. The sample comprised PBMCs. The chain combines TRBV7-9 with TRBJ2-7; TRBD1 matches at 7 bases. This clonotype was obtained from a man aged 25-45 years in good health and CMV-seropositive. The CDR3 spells CSSSLQGRYEQYF. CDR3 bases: TGTTCCAGCAGCTTACAGGGGCGGTACGAGCAGTACTTC.